This T cell receptor (beta chain) derives from a study of blood T cell repertoires in COVID-19. Study summary: Samples representing acute and convalescent COVID-19 were sourced from the United States, Italy and Spain. The analysed material was cDNA or gDNA that came from T cells, B-cell-depleted T cells, or PBMCs.

In the original analysis: Amplification of reference gene primers provided the estimated nucleated cell counts. Assay: immunoSEQ multiplex PCR; the TCRdb copy retains only in-frame clones and omits some. The DNA gave D and trimming, while V, J and clone size come from that table. Seen here are about 47,000 clones, approximately 78% observed once, and the top ten hold 13% to 15%. The CDR3 consists of 15 residues. Germline loops: CDR1 SGHRS, CDR2 YFSETQ. Trimming removed 0 bases at V and 3 bases at J, with 11 bases between. This rearrangement joins TRBV5-1 to TRBJ2-3; possible D gene TRBD1, 6 bases. The TCR was taken from a human donor with acute or convalescent COVID-19. The donor label of this sample is uncertain. Material for sequencing was peripheral blood. In DNA form, the CDR3 reads TGCGCCAGCAGCTTGGCACAGGGACAAACAGATACGCAGTATTTT. It specifies CASSLAQGQTDTQYF.